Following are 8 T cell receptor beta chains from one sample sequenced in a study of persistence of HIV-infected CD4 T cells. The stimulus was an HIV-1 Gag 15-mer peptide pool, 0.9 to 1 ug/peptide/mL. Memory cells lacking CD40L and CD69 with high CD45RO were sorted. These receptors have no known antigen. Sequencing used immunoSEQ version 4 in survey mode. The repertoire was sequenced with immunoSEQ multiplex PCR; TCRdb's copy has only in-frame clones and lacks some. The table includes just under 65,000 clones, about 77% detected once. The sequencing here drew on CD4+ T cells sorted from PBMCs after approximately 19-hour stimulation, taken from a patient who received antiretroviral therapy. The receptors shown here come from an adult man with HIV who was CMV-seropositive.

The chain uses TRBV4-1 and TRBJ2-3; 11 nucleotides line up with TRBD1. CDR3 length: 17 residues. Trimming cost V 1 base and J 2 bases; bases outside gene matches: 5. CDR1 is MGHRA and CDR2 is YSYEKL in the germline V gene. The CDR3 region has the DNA TGCGCCAGCAGCCAAGCAGGGACAGGGGGTTACACAGATACGCAGTATTTT. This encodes CASSQAGTGGYTDTQYF.

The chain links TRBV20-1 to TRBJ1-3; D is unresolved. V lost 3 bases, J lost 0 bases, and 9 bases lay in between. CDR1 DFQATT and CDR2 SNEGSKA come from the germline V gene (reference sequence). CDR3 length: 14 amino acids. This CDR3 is CSASTGFSGNTIYF. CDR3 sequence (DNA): TGCAGTGCTAGTACTGGGTTCTCTGGAAACACCATATATTTT.

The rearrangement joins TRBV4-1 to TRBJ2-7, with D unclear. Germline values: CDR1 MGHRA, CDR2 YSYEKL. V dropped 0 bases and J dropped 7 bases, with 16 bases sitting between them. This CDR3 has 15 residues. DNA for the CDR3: TGCGCCAGCAGCCAAGATCGGGTTTCTAGTCGGGAGCAGTACTTC. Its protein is CASSQDRVSSREQYF.

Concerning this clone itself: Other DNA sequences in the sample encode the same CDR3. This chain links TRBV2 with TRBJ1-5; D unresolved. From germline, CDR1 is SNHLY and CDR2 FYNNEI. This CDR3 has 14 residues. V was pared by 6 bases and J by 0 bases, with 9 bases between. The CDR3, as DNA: TGTGCCAGCAGCAGGCTTAATAGCAATCAGCCCCAGCATTTT. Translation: CASSRLNSNQPQHF.

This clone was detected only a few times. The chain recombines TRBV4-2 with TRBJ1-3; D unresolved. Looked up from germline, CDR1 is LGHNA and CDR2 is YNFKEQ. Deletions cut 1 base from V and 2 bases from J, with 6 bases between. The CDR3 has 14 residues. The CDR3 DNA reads TGTGCCAGCAGCCAAGTGGGGACTGGAAACACCATATATTTT. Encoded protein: CASSQVGTGNTIYF.

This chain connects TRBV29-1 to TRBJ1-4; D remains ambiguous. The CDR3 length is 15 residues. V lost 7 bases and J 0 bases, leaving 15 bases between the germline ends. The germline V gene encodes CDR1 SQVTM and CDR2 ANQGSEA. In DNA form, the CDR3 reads TGCAGCGCCCTCGCCGACCGTGCAACTAATGAAAAACTGTTTTTT. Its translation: CSALADRATNEKLFF.

CDR3 residues: CASSQVQGLDQPQHF. The CDR3 DNA is TGTGCCAGCAGCCAAGTTCAGGGATTGGATCAGCCCCAGCATTTT. The J gene is TRBJ1-5, the V gene TRBV4-2, with D perhaps matching TRBD1 (5 bases). This CDR3 is 15 amino acids long. V gave up 1 base and J gave up 5 bases, with 12 bases separating them. The germline gives CDR1 LGHNA, CDR2 YNFKEQ.

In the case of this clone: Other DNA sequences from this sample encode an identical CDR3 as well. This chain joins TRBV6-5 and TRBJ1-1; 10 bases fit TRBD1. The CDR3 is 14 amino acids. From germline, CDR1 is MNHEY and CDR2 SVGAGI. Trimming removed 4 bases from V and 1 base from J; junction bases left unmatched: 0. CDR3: CASSWTGGNTEAFF. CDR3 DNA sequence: TGTGCCAGCAGTTGGACAGGGGGGAACACTGAAGCTTTCTTT.